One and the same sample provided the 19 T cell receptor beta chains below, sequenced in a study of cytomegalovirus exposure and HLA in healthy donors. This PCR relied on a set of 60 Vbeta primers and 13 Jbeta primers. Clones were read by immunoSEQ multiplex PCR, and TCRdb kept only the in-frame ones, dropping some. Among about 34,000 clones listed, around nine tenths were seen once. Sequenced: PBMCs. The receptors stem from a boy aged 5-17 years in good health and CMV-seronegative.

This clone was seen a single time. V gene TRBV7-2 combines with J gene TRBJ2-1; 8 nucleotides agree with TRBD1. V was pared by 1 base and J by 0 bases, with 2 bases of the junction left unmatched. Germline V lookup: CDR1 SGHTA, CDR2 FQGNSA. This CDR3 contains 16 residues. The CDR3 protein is CASSLVTGGSYNEQFF. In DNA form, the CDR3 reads TGTGCCAGCAGCTTAGTCACAGGGGGCTCCTACAATGAGCAGTTCTTC.

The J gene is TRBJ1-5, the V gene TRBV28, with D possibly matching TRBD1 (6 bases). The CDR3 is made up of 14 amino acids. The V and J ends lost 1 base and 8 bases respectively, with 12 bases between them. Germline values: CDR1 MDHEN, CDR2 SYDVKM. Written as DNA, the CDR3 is TGTGCCAGCAGTTTATTCGGCAGGGGAAAGCCCCAGCATTTT. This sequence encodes CASSLFGRGKPQHF. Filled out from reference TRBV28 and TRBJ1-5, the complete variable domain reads DVKVTQSSRYLVKRTGEKVFLECVQDMDHENMFWYRQDPGLGLRLIYFSYDVKMKEKGDIPEGYSVSREKKERFSLILESASTNQTSMYLCASSLFGRGKPQHFGDGTRLSIL.

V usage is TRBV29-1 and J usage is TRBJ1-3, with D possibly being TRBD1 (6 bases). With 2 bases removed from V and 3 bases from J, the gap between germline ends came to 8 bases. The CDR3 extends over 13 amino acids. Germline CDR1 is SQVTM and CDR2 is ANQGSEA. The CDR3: CSVEIRGGNTIYF. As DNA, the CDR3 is TGCAGCGTTGAAATCAGGGGTGGAAACACCATATATTTT.

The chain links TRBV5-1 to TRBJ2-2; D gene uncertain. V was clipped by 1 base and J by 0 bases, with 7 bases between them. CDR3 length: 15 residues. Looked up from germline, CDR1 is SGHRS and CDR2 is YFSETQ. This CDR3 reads CASSLWRANTGELFF. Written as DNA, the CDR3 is TGCGCCAGCAGCTTGTGGAGAGCGAACACCGGGGAGCTGTTTTTT.

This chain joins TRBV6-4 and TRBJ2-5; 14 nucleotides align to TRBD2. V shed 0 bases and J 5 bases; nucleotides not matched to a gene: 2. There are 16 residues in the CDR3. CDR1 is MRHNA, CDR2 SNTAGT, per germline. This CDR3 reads CASSDSTSGGAETQYF. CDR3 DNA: TGTGCCAGCAGTGACTCGACTAGCGGGGGGGCCGAGACCCAGTACTTC.

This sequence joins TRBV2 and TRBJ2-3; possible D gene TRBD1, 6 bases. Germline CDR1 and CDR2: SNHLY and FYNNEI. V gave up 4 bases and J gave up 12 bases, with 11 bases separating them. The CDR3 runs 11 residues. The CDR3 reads CASSVQDRQYF. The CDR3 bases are TGTGCCAGCAGTGTACAGGACAGACAGTATTTT.

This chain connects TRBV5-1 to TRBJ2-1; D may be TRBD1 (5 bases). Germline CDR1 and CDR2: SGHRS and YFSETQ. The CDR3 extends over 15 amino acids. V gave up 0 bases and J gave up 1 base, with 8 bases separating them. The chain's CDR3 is CASSLAQGSYNEQFF. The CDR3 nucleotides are TGCGCCAGCAGCTTGGCGCAGGGTTCCTACAATGAGCAGTTCTTC. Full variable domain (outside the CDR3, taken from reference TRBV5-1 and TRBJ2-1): KAGVTQTPRYLIKTRGQQVTLSCSPISGHRSVSWYQQTPGQGLQFLFEYFSETQRNKGNFPGRFSGRQFSNSRSEMNVSTLELGDSALYLCASSLAQGSYNEQFFGPGTRLTVL.

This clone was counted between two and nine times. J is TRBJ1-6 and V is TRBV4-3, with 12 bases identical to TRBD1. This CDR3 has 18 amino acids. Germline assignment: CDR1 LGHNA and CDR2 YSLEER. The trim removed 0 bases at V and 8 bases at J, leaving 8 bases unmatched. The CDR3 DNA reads TGCGCCAGCAGCCAAGATGGGGACAGGGGGCATTGGTATTCACCCCTCCACTTT. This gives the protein CASSQDGDRGHWYSPLHF.

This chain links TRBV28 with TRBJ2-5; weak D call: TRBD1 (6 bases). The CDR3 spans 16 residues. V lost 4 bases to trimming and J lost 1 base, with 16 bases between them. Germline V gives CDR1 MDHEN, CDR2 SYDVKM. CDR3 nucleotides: TGTGCCAGCAGTTGGACCACAGGACAGTTCCAAGAGACCCAGTACTTC. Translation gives CASSWTTGQFQETQYF.

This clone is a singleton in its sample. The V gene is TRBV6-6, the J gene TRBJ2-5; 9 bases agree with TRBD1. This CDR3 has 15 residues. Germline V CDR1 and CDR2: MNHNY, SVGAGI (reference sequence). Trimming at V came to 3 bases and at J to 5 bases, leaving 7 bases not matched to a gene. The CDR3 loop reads CASSYSGTGSETQYF. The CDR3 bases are TGTGCCAGCAGTTATTCAGGGACAGGGAGTGAGACCCAGTACTTC.

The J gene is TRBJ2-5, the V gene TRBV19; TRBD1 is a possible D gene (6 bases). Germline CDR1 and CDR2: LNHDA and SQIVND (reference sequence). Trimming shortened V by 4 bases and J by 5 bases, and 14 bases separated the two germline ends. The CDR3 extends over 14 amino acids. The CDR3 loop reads CASSTTGIQETQYF. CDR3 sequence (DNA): TGTGCCAGTAGTACAACAGGGATCCAGGAGACCCAGTACTTC.

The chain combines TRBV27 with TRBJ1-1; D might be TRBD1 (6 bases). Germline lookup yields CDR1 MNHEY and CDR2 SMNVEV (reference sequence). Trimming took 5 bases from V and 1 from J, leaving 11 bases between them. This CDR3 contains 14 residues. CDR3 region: CASSDRTSNTEAFF. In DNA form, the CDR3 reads TGTGCCAGCAGTGACAGGACATCGAACACTGAAGCTTTCTTT.

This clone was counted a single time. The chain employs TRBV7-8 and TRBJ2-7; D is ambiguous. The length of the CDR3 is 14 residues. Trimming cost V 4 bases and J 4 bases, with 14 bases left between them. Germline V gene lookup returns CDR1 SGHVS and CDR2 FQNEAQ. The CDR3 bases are TGTGCCAGCAGCTCTCGTCTAGACGTATACGAGCAGTACTTC. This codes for CASSSRLDVYEQYF.

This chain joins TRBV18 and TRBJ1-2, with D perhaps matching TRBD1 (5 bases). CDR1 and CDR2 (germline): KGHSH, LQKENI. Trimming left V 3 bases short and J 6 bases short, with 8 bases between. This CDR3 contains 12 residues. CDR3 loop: CASSPQGNGYTF. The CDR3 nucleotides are TGTGCCAGCTCACCTCAGGGAAATGGCTACACCTTC.

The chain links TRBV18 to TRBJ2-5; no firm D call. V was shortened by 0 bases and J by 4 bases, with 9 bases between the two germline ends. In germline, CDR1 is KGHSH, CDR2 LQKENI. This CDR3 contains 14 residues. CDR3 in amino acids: CASSPPGQTETQYF. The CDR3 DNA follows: TGTGCCAGCTCACCACCGGGCCAGACAGAGACCCAGTACTTC.

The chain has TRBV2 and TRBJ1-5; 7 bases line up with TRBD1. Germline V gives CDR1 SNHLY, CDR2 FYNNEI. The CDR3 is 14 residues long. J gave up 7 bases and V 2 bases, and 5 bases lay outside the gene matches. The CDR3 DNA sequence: TGTGCCAGCAGTGAACGCAGGGGGAACCAGCCCCAGCATTTT. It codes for CASSERRGNQPQHF.

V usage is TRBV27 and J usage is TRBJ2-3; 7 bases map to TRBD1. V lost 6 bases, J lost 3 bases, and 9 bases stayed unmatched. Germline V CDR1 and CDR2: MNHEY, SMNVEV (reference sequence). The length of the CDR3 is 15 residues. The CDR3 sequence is CASRDDRDVTDTQYF. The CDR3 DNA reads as TGTGCCAGCAGGGACGACAGGGATGTAACAGATACGCAGTATTTT.

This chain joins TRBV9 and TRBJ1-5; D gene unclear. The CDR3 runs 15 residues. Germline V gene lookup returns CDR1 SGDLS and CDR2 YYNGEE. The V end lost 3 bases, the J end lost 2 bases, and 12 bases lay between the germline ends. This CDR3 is CASSETPTGNQPQHF. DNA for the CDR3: TGTGCCAGCAGCGAAACCCCCACAGGCAATCAGCCCCAGCATTTT.

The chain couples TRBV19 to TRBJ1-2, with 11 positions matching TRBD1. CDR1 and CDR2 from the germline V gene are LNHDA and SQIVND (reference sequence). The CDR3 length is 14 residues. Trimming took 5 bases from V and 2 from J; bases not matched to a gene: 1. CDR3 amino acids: CASSRDRGNYGYTF. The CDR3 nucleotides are TGTGCCAGTAGTCGGGACAGGGGGAACTATGGCTACACCTTC.